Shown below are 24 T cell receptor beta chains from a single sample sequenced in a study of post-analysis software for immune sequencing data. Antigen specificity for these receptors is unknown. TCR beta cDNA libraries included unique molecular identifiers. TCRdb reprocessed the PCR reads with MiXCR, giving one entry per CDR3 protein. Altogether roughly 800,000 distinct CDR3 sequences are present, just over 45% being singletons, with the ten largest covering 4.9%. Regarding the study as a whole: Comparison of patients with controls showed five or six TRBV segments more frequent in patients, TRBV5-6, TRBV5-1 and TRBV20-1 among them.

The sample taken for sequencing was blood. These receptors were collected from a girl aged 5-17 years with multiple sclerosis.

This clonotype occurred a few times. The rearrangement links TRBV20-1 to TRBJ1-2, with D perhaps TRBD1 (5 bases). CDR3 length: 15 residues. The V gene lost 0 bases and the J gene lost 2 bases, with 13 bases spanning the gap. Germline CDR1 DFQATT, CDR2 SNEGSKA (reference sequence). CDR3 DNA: TGCAGTGCTAGAGATACGTCAGGGATCAACTATGGCTACACCTTC. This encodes CSARDTSGINYGYTF.

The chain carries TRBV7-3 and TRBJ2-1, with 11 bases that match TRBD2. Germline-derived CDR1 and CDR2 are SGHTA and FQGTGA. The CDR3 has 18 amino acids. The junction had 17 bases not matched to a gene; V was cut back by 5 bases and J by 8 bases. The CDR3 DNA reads TGTGCCAGCAGCCCTATAATCCCACCTAGCGGGAGGTTAGATGAGCAGTTCTTC. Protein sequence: CASSPIIPPSGRLDEQFF. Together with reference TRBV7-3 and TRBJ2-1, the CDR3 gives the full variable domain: GAGVSQTPSNKVTEKGKYVELRCDPISGHTALYWYRQSLGQGPEFLIYFQGTGAADDSGLPNDRFFAVRPEGSVSTLKIQRTERGDSAVYLCASSPIIPPSGRLDEQFFGPGTRLTVL.

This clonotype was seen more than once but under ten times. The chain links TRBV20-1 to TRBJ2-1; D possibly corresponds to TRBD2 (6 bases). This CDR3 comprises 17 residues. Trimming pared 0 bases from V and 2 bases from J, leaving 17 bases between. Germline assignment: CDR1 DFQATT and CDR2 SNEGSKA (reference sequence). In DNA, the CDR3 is TGCAGTGCTAGAGATATAGGAGTTGGAGGGACCTACAATGAGCAGTTCTTC. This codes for CSARDIGVGGTYNEQFF.

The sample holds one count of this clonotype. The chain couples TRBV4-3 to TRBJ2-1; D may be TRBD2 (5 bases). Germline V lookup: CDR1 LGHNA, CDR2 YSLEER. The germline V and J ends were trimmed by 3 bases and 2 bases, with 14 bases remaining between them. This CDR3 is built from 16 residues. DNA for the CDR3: TGCGCCAGCAGCCATAGCGCCGCTAGGGCCTACAATGAGCAGTTCTTC. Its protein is CASSHSAARAYNEQFF.

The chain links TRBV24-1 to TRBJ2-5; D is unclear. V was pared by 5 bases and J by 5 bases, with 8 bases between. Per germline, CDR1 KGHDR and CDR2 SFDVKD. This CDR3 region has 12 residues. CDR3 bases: TGTGCCACCAGTGTGGGGTTTGAGACCCAGTACTTC. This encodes CATSVGFETQYF.

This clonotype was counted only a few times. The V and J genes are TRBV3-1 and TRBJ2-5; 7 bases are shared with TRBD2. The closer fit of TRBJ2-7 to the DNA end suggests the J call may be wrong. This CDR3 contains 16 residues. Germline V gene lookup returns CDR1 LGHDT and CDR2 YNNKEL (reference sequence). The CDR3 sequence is CASSQDLAENLYEQYF. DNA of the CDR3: TGTGCCAGCAGCCAAGATCTAGCGGAGAACCTGTACGAGCAGTACTTC.

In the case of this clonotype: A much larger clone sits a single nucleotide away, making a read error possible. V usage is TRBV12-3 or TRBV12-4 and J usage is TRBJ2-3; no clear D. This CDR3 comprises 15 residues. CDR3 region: CASSLGSHSTDTEYF. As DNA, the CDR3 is TGTGCCAGCAGTTTAGGCAGTCATAGCACAGATACGGAGTATTTT.

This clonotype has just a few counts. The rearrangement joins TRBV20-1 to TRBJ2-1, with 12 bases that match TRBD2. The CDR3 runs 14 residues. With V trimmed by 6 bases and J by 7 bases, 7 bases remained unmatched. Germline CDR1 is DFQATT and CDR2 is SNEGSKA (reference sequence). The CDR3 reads CSAEVTSGSNEQFF. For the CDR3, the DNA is TGCAGTGCAGAGGTGACTAGCGGGAGTAATGAGCAGTTCTTC.

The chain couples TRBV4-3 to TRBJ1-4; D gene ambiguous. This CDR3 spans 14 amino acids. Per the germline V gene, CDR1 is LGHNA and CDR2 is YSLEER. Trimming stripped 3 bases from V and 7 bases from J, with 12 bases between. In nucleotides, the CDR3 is TGCGCCAGCAGCCAGATCGGGAAGGGTGAAAAACTGTTTTTT. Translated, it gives CASSQIGKGEKLFF.

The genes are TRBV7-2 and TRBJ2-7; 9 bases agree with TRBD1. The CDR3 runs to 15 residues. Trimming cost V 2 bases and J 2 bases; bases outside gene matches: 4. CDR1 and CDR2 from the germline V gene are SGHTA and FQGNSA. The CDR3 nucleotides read TGTGCCAGCAGCTTAATGGGACAGGGAACCTACGAGCAGTACTTC. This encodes CASSLMGQGTYEQYF.

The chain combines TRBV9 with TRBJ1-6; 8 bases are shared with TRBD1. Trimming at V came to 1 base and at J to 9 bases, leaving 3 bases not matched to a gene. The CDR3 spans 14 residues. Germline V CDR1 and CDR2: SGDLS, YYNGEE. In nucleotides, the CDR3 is TGTGCCAGCAGCGTAACAGGGGGAAGTTCACCCCTCCACTTT. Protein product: CASSVTGGSSPLHF.

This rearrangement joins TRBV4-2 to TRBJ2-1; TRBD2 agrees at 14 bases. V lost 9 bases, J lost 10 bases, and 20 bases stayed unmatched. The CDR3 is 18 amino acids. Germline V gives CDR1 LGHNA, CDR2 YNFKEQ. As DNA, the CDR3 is TGTGCCAGTCGGTACCGACTAGCGGGAGGGCCAATTTCAGGAGAGCAGTTCTTC. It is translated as CASRYRLAGGPISGEQFF.

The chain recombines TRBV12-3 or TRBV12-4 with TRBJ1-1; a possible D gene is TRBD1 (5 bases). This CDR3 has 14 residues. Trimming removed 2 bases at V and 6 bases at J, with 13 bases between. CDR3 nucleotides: TGTGCCAGCAGTTTAATTCCAGGGTCGTCTGAAGCTTTCTTT. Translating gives CASSLIPGSSEAFF.

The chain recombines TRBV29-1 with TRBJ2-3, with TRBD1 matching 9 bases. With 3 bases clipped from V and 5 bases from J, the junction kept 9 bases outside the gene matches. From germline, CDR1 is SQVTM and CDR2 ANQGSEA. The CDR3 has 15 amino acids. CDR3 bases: TGCAGCGTTGACCCGACAGGGGGGTCAAGAGATACGCAGTATTTT. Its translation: CSVDPTGGSRDTQYF.

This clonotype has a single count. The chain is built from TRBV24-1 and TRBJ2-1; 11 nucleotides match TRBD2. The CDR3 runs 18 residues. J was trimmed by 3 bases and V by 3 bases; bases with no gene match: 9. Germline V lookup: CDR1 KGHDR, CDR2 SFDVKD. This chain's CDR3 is CATSDTPTSGNFYNEQFF. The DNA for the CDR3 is TGTGCCACCAGTGATACTCCGACTAGCGGGAATTTCTACAATGAGCAGTTCTTC.

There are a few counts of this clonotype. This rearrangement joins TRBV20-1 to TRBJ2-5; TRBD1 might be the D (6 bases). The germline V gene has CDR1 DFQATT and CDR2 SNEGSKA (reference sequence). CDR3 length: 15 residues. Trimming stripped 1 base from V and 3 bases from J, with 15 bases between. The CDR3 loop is CSARARTGREETQYF. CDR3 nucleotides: TGCAGTGCTAGAGCCCGAACAGGGCGGGAAGAGACCCAGTACTTC.

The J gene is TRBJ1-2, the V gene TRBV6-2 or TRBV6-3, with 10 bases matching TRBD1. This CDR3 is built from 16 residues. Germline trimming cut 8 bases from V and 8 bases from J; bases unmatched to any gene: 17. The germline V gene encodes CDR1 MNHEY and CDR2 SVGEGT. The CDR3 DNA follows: TGTGCCAGCCGTTGGTCGCGGGACAGGGGCCAGAGAGGCTACACCTTC. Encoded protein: CASRWSRDRGQRGYTF.

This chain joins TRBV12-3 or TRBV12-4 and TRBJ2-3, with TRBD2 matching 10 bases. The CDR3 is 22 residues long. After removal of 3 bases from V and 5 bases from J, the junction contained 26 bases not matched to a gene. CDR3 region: CASSFRGGRPSGSPPAGDTQYF. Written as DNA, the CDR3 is TGTGCCAGCAGTTTTCGGGGGGGCCGCCCTAGCGGGAGTCCGCCCGCGGGAGATACGCAGTATTTT.

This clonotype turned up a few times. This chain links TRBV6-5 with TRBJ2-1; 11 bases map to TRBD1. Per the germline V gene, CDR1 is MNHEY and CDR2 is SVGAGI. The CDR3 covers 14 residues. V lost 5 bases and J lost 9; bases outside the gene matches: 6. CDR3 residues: CASSPRTGGSEQFF. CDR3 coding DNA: TGTGCCAGCAGTCCCAGGACAGGGGGCAGTGAGCAGTTCTTC.

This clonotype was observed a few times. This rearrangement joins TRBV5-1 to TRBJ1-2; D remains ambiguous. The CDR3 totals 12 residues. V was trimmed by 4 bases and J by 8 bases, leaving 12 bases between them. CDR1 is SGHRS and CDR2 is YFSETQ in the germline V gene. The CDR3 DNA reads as TGCGCCAGCAGCGCCGACCGCCGAGGCTACACCTTC. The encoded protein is CASSADRRGYTF.

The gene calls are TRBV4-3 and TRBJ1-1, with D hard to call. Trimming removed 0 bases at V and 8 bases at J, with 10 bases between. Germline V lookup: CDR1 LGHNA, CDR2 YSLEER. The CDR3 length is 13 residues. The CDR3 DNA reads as TGCGCCAGCAGCCAAGACCGTGACCCAGAAGCTTTCTTT. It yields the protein CASSQDRDPEAFF.

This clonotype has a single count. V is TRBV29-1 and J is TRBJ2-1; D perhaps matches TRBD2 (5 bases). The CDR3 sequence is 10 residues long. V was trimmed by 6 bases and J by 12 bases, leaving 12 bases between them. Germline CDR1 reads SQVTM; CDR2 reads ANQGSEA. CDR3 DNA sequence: TGCAGCGTACGCGGAGAGGGGCAGTTCTTC. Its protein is CSVRGEGQFF.

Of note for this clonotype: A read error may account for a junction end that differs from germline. As DNA, the CDR3 is TGTGCCAGCGGCTTCCAGGGCTCAAGGGATTCCCTCCACTTT. Its protein product is CASGFQGSRDSLHF. The rearrangement joins TRBV7-2 to TRBJ1-6; D might be TRBD1 (5 bases). Per germline, CDR1 SGHTA and CDR2 FQGNSA. CDR3 size: 14 residues. Full variable domain (rest looked up from reference TRBV7-2 and TRBJ1-6): GAGVSQSPSNKVTEKGKDVELRCDPISGHTALYWYRQSLGQGLEFLIYFQGNSAPDKSGLPSDRFSAERTGGSVSTLTIQRTQQEDSAVYLCASGFQGSRDSLHFGNGTRLTVT.

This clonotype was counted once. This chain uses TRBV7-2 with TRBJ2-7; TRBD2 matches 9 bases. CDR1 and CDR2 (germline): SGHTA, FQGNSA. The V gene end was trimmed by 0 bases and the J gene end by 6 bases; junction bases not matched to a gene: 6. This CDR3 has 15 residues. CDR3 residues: CASSLAFISGSEQYF. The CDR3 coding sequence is TGTGCCAGCAGCTTAGCGTTCATTAGCGGGAGCGAGCAGTACTTC.